Each of the 9 T cell receptor beta chains below was sequenced from the same sample in a study of blood T cells in healthy people across ages (dated by TCRdb to the mid-2010s). Library generation was performed with 5' RACE. Sequencer: Illumina HiSeq 2500. A second PCR of about 6 to 11 cycles was run with a J-beta primer mix and a sample-barcoded 5' primer. The public reads were quality trimmed at Q25 with fastp and then assembled into clones with MiXCR by TCRdb, keeping productive beta chains. CDR3 protein duplicates are merged, each entry listing the most common genes and DNA. Present in this sample are 650,000 to 1,000,000 distinct CDR3 sequences, roughly 34% of which were seen just once. Approximately 13% of the sample is taken by the ten largest. Sequenced material: blood. These receptors all come from a man aged 18 to 29 in good health.

As concerns this clonotype: The junction and the germline gene differ at one end; a read error may be behind it. V gene TRBV5-1 combines with J gene TRBJ1-6; D is uncertain. Per the germline V gene, CDR1 is SGHRS and CDR2 is YFSETQ. The CDR3 has 13 amino acids. The CDR3 region has the DNA TGCGTCAGCAGCTTGGCTGGGTATTCACCCCTCCACTTT. This translates into CVSSLAGYSPLHF.

As to this clonotype: A read error may account for a junction end that differs from germline. The rearrangement uses TRBV6-6 and TRBJ1-2, with D tentatively TRBD1 (5 bases). The germline V gene has CDR1 MNHNY and CDR2 SVGAGI (reference sequence). The CDR3 spans 14 residues. CDR3 bases: TGCGCCAGCAGTACAGACAGTTACGACTATGGCTACACCTTC. It specifies CASSTDSYDYGYTF.

This chain links TRBV7-2 with TRBJ2-1; 11 bases are shared with TRBD2. J gave up 2 bases and V 5 bases, and 5 bases lay outside the gene matches. Germline V gene lookup returns CDR1 SGHTA and CDR2 FQGNSA. This CDR3 comprises 16 residues. CDR3 DNA sequence: TGTGCCAGCAGCCCGACTAGCGGGGTCCCCTACAATGAGCAGTTCTTC. Amino acids: CASSPTSGVPYNEQFF. Looking up the rest from reference TRBV7-2 and TRBJ2-1 gives the full variable domain: GAGVSQSPSNKVTEKGKDVELRCDPISGHTALYWYRQSLGQGLEFLIYFQGNSAPDKSGLPSDRFSAERTGGSVSTLTIQRTQQEDSAVYLCASSPTSGVPYNEQFFGPGTRLTVL.

A few counts support this clonotype. For the CDR3, the DNA is TGCAGTGCCAAAGGCAGGGCAATTGAGCAGTTCTTC. Translating gives CSAKGRAIEQFF. The chain couples TRBV20-1 to TRBJ2-1; maybe TRBD1 (5 bases). The CDR3 covers 12 residues. CDR1 is DFQATT, CDR2 SNEGSKA, per germline (reference sequence). Trimming took off 6 bases at V and 9 bases at J, with 15 bases between the two ends.

The V and J genes are TRBV12-3 or TRBV12-4 and TRBJ1-4; 7 bases agree with TRBD1. The CDR3 is 15 amino acids. Trimming at V came to 5 bases and at J to 8 bases, leaving 11 bases not matched to a gene. The CDR3 loop reads CASSVGARGAEKLFF. For the CDR3, the DNA is TGTGCCAGCAGTGTCGGGGCCAGGGGGGCGGAAAAACTGTTTTTT.

In this sample, this clonotype turned up a few times. The chain is built from TRBV14 and TRBJ2-1; D is ambiguous. The V end was cut by 5 bases, the J end by 10 bases, with 12 bases between. The CDR3 consists of 12 residues. Germline CDR1 and CDR2: SGHDN and FVKESK. The CDR3 DNA follows: TGTGCCAGCAGCTTGCTCGTAGAAGAGCAGTTCTTC. It specifies CASSLLVEEQFF.

As to this clonotype: Germline and junction disagree at one end, which may indicate a read error. This chain's CDR3 is CASSLRSQRGYNERFF. The CDR3 nucleotides read TGCGCCAGCAGCCTGCGGTCTCAGCGGGGGTACAATGAGCGGTTCTTC. The chain is built from TRBV4-1 and TRBJ2-1, with TRBD2 matching 8 bases. This CDR3 is built from 16 residues. Germline CDR1 reads MGHRA; CDR2 reads YSYEKL.

This clonotype came up many times. This chain joins TRBV5-1 and TRBJ2-3; TRBD1 matches at 7 bases. Germline values: CDR1 SGHRS, CDR2 YFSETQ. J was trimmed by 2 bases and V by 2 bases; bases with no gene match: 8. The CDR3 loop spans 16 amino acids. CDR3 sequence (DNA): TGCGCCAGCAGCTTACGGATACAGGGGAACACAGATACGCAGTATTTT. Its protein product is CASSLRIQGNTDTQYF. Supplemented by reference TRBV5-1 and TRBJ2-3, the full variable domain reads KAGVTQTPRYLIKTRGQQVTLSCSPISGHRSVSWYQQTPGQGLQFLFEYFSETQRNKGNFPGRFSGRQFSNSRSEMNVSTLELGDSALYLCASSLRIQGNTDTQYFGPGTRLTVL.

Worth noting for this clonotype: A single base separates this from a much larger clone, so it may be a read error. The V call is TRBV7-9, the J call TRBJ2-7, with D unclear. The CDR3 spans 13 residues. Per the germline V gene, CDR1 is SEHNR and CDR2 is FQNEAQ (reference sequence). V lost 1 base to trimming and J lost 6 bases, with 10 bases between them. The CDR3 loop is CASSLGLWGEQYF. CDR3 sequence (DNA): TGTGCCAGCAGCTTAGGGCTTTGGGGCGAGCAGTACTTC.